This T cell receptor (beta chain) is from a study of T cells after yellow fever vaccination. Study information: With SMART-Seq v4 Ultra Low Input, the fractions containing low cell numbers were prepared. Study results and limitations: Subsequent to the booster, the majority of primary-vaccination clones reappeared (around 95% CD4, 85% to 90% CD8). A small share of clonotypes appeared in both CD4 and CD8 compartments. Peak timing came faster in the weaker secondary response, day 5 versus 15.

The table lists this clonotype with many counts. Its antigen is not known. Germline V gives CDR1 SGHRS, CDR2 YFSETQ. The J segment lost 2 bases and the V segment lost 4 bases, leaving 6 bases of the junction unmatched. The CDR3 length is 15 residues. Each CDR3 protein is one row after TCRdb ran MiXCR on the 5' RACE reads. The sample gives just over 300,000 distinct CDR3 sequences, more than 3% of which show up once; less than 25% is in the top ten. The sequencing used PBMCs, collected on the day of the yellow fever booster vaccination. The chain is built from TRBV5-1 and TRBJ1-5; 7 nucleotides align to TRBD1. The sequence was obtained from a man aged 18-30 years who received the YFV17D yellow fever vaccine. The CDR3 DNA reads TGCGCCAGCAGCACAGGGGTGGGGGGCAATCAGCCCCAGCATTTT. This encodes CASSTGVGGNQPQHF.